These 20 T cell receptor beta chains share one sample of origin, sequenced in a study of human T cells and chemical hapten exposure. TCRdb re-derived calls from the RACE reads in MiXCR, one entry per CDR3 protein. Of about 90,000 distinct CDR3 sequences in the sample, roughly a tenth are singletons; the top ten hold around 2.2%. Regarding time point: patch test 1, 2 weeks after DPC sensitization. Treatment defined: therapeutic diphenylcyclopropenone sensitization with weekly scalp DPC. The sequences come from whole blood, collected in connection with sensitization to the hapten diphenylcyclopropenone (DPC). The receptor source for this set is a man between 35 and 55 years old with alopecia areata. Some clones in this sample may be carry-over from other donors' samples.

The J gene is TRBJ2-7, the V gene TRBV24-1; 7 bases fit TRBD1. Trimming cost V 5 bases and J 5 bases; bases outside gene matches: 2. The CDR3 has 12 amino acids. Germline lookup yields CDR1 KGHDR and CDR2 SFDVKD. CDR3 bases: TGTGCCACCAGTGGACAGGGCCACGAGCAGTACTTC. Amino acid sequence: CATSGQGHEQYF.

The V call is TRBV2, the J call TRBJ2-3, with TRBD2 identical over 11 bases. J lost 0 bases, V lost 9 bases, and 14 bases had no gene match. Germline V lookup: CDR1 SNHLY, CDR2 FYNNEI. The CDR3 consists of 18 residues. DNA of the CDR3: TGTGCCAGTTTTCTTCCGGGACTAGCGGCAATTAGCACAGATACGCAGTATTTT. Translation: CASFLPGLAAISTDTQYF.

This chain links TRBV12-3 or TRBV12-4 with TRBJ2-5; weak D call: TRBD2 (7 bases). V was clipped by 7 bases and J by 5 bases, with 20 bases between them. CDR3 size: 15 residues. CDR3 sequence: CASTSAGRGTETQYF. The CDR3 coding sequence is TGTGCCAGCACCTCCGCGGGGAGGGGGACGGAGACCCAGTACTTC.

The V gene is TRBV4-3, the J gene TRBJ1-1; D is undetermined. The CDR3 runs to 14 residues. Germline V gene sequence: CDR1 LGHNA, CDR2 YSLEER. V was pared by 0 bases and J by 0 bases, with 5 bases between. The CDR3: CASSQDPLNTEAFF. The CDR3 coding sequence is TGCGCCAGCAGCCAAGATCCGCTGAACACTGAAGCTTTCTTT.

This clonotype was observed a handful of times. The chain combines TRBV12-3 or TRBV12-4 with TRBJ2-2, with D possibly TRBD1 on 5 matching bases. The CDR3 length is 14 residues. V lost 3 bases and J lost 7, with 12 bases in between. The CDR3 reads CASSFRGGSGELFF. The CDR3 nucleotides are TGTGCCAGCAGTTTTAGGGGTGGAAGCGGGGAGCTGTTTTTT.

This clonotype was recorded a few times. The CDR3 is CASSPLAAWSTDTQYF. The CDR3 DNA is TGTGCCAGCTCACCACTAGCCGCCTGGAGCACAGATACGCAGTATTTT. The V and J genes are TRBV18 and TRBJ2-3; no clear D. Germline V lookup: CDR1 KGHSH, CDR2 LQKENI. There are 16 residues in the CDR3. Trimming removed 1 base at V and 0 bases at J, with 11 bases between.

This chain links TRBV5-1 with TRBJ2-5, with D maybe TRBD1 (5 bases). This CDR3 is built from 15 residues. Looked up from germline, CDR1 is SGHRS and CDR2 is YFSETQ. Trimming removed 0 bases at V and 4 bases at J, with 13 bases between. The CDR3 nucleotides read TGCGCCAGCAGCTTGGGGCAGGGATTAGGAGAGACCCAGTACTTC. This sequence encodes CASSLGQGLGETQYF.

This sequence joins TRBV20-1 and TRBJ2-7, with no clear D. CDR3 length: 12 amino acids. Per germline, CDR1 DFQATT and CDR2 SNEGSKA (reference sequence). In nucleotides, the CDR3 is TGCAGCGCGGAGACCACAACCTACGAGCAGTACTTC. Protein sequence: CSAETTTYEQYF.

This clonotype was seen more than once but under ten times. The CDR3 here is CASSYSFPPMNTEAFF. As DNA, the CDR3 is TGTGCCAGCAGTTACAGTTTTCCGCCCATGAACACTGAAGCTTTCTTT. The chain is built from TRBV6-5 and TRBJ1-1; D is ambiguous. The CDR3 contains 16 residues. Between the trimmed V and J ends, which lost 2 bases and 0 bases, there was a span of 13 bases. CDR1 and CDR2 from the germline V gene are MNHEY and SVGAGI.

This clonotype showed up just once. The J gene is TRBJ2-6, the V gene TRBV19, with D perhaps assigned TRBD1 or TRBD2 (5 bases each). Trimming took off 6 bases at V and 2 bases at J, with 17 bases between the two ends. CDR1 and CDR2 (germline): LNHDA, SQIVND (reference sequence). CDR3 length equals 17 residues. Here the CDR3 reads CASSRRSLGAGANVLTF. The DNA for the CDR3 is TGTGCCAGTAGCCGCCGGAGTCTGGGGGCTGGGGCCAACGTCCTGACTTTC.

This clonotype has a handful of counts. CDR3 sequence: CASSPAGNHSPLHF. The CDR3 nucleotides are TGTGCCAGCAGCCCAGCCGGTAACCATTCACCCCTCCACTTT. The J gene is TRBJ1-6, the V gene TRBV11-3; D gene ambiguous. Germline V gene lookup returns CDR1 SGHNT and CDR2 YENEEA. The V end lost 5 bases, the J end lost 8 bases, and 13 bases lay between the germline ends. The CDR3 has 14 amino acids.

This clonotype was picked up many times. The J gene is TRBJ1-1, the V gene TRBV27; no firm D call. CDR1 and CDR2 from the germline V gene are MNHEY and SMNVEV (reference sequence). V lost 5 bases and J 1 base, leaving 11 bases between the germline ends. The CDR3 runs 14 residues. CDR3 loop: CASSPLGQNTEAFF. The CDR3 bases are TGTGCCAGCAGTCCCCTCGGGCAGAACACTGAAGCTTTCTTT.

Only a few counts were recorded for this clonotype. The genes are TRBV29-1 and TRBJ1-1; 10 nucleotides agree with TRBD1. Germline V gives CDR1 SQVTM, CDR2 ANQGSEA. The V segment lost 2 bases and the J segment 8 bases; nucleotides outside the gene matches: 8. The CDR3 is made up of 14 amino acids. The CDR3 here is CSVERQGAGWEAFF. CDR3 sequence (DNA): TGCAGCGTTGAAAGACAGGGGGCAGGATGGGAAGCTTTCTTT.

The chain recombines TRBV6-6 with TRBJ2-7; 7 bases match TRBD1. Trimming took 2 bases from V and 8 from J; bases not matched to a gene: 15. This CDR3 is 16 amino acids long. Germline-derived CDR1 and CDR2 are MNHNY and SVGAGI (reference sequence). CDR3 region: CASSYASTGYSFKQYV. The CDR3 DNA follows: TGTGCCAGCAGTTACGCCTCGACAGGGTACAGTTTCAAGCAGTACGTC.

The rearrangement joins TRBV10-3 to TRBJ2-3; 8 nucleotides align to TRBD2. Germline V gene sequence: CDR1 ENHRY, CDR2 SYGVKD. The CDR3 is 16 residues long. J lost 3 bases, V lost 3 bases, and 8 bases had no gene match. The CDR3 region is CAISDTSGFITDTQYF. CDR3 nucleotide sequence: TGTGCCATCAGTGACACTAGCGGTTTTATAACAGATACGCAGTATTTT.

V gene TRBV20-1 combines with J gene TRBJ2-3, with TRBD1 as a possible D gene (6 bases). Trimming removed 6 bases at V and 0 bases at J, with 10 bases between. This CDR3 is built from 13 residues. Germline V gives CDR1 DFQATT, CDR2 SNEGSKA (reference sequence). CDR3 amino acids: CSAGTLSTDTQYF. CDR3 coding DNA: TGCAGTGCCGGGACACTGAGCACAGATACGCAGTATTTT.

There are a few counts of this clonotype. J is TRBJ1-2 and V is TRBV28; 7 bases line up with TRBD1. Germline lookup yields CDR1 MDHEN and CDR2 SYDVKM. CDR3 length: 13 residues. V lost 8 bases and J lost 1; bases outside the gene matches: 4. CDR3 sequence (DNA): TGTGCCAGCCAAAGGGACAGTAACTATGGCTACACCTTC. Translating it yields CASQRDSNYGYTF.

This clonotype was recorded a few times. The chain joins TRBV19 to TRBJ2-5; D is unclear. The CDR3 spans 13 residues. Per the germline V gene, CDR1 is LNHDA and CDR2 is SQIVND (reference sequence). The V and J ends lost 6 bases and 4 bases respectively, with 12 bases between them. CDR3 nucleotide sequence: TGTGCCAGTAGAGGCCCCCCAGGAGAGACCCAGTACTTC. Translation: CASRGPPGETQYF.

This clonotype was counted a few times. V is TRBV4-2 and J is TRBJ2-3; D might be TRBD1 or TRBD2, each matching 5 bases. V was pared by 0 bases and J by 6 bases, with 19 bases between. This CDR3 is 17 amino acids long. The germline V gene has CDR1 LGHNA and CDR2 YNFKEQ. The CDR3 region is CASSQDPARGLLDTQYF. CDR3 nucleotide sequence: TGTGCCAGCAGCCAAGACCCTGCGAGGGGCCTCTTGGATACGCAGTATTTT.

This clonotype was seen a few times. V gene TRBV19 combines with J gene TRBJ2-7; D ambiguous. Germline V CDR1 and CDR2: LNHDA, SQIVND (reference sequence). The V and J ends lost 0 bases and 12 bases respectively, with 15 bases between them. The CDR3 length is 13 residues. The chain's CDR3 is CASSIDSDSILYV. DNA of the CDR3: TGTGCCAGTAGTATAGACAGCGACTCTATATTGTACGTC.